Below are 7 T cell receptor beta chains sequenced from a single sample in a study of T cells in Graves' hyperthyroidism and ophthalmopathy. TCR beta CDR3 regions were amplified from RNA transcripts. HTBI primers were used for first-round RT-PCR of the TCR CDR3. One entry per CDR3 protein, called by TCRdb with MiXCR from the multiplex PCR reads. The table has approximately 430,000 distinct CDR3 sequences, roughly 14% seen once. The source material was blood. The receptors derive from a woman between 18 and 30 years old with Graves' hyperthyroidism.

The chain couples TRBV12-3 or TRBV12-4 to TRBJ2-2; 9 bases are shared with TRBD1. V lost 4 bases to trimming and J lost 3 bases; unmatched junction nucleotides: 12. The CDR3 is 18 amino acids. In DNA form, the CDR3 reads TGTGCCAGCAGTTCATGGACAGGGGAGAAGGCATACACCGGGGAGCTGTTTTTT. Translated, it gives CASSSWTGEKAYTGELFF.

This clonotype was detected many times. This chain connects TRBV2 to TRBJ1-3; the D is unclear. The germline V and J ends were trimmed by 7 bases and 4 bases, with 17 bases remaining between them. The germline V gene encodes CDR1 SNHLY and CDR2 FYNNEI. There are 15 residues in the CDR3. CDR3 DNA sequence: TGTGCCAGCAAGAATAGGAGGCCAGAGGGAAACACCATATATTTT. It translates to CASKNRRPEGNTIYF.

Ten or more counts support this clonotype. The chain carries TRBV28 and TRBJ2-4; D gene unclear. Per germline, CDR1 MDHEN and CDR2 SYDVKM. Trimming cost V 5 bases and J 1 base, with 15 bases left between them. The CDR3 is made up of 16 amino acids. The chain's CDR3 is CASSIGLNRAKNIQYF. CDR3 DNA sequence: TGTGCCAGCAGTATCGGCTTAAATCGGGCCAAAAACATTCAGTACTTC.

This clonotype was counted ten times or more. The chain recombines TRBV2 with TRBJ2-5, with 7 bases identical to TRBD2. V gave up 7 bases and J gave up 2 bases; unmatched junction bases: 7. Germline V gene data show CDR1 as SNHLY and CDR2 as FYNNEI. The CDR3 contains 14 residues. CDR3 bases: TGTGCCAGCACCCGGGGGGACCTTCAAGAGACCCAGTACTTC. This sequence encodes CASTRGDLQETQYF.

This clonotype was recorded many times. The chain has TRBV4-1 and TRBJ1-5, with unresolved D. The CDR3 spans 13 residues. Per germline, CDR1 MGHRA and CDR2 YSYEKL. V was clipped by 0 bases and J by 8 bases, with 8 bases between them. CDR3 protein: CASSQDPLEPQHF. The CDR3 region has the DNA TGCGCCAGCAGCCAAGATCCCTTGGAGCCCCAGCATTTT.

Details on this clonotype: This may stem from a read error, because a much larger clone lies one nucleotide away. The chain recombines TRBV20-1 with TRBJ2-7; weak D call: TRBD1 (5 bases). Trimming left V 3 bases short and J 7 bases short, with 22 bases between. CDR1 and CDR2 from the germline V gene are DFQATT and SNEGSKA (reference sequence). CDR3 length equals 15 residues. CDR3 sequence: CSASPTDRLYNEQYF. CDR3 in DNA: TGCAGTGCTAGCCCTACTGACAGATTATACAATGAGCAGTACTTC.

This clonotype was detected many times. V usage is TRBV12-3 or TRBV12-4 and J usage is TRBJ1-5; D call uncertain. V lost 6 bases to trimming and J lost 5 bases, with 17 bases between them. The CDR3 is 15 residues long. This CDR3 reads CASSLDEGIYQPQHF. The CDR3, as DNA: TGTGCCAGCAGCCTCGACGAAGGAATCTATCAGCCCCAGCATTTT.